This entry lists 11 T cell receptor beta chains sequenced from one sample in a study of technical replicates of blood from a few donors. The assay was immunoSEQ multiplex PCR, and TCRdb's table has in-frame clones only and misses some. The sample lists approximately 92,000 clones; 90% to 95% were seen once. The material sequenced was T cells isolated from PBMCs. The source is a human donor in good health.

This CDR3 reads CASSVVDRSEQYF. Written as DNA, the CDR3 is TGTGCCAGCAGCGTAGTGGACAGGAGCGAGCAGTACTTC. The gene calls are TRBV9 and TRBJ2-7, with TRBD1 matching over 7 bases. The CDR3 is made up of 13 amino acids. J gave up 6 bases and V 0 bases, and 3 bases lay outside the gene matches. CDR1 SGDLS and CDR2 YYNGEE come from the germline V gene.

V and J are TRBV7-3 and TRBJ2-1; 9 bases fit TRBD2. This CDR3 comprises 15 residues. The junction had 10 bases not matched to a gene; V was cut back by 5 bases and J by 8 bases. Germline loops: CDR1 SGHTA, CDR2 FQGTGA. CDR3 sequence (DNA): TGTGCCAGCAGCGAAGACTTAGCGGGGGTCGATGAGCAGTTCTTC. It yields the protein CASSEDLAGVDEQFF.

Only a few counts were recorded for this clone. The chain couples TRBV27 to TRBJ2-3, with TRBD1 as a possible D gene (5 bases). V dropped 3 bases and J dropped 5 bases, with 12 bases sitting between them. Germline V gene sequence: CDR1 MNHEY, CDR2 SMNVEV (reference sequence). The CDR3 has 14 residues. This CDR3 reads CASSFRQGLDTQYF. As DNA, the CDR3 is TGTGCCAGCAGTTTTCGGCAGGGCCTAGATACGCAGTATTTT.

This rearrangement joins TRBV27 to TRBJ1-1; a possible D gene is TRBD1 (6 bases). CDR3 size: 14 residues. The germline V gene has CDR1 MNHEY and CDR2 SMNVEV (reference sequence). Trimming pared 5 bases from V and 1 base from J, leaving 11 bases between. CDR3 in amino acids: CASSANRENTEAFF. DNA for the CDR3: TGTGCCAGCAGTGCGAACAGGGAGAACACTGAAGCTTTCTTT.

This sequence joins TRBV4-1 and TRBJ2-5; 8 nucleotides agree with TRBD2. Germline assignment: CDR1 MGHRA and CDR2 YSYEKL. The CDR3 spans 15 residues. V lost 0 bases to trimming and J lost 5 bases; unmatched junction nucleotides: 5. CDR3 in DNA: TGCGCCAGCAGCCAAGAGGCGGGGGGCATGGAGACCCAGTACTTC. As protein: CASSQEAGGMETQYF.

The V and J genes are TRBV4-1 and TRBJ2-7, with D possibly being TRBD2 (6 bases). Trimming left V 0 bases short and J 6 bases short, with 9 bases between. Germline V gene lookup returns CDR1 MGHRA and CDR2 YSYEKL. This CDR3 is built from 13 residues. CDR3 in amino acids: CASSQDTGVEQYF. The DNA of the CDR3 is TGCGCCAGCAGCCAAGATACGGGAGTCGAGCAGTACTTC.

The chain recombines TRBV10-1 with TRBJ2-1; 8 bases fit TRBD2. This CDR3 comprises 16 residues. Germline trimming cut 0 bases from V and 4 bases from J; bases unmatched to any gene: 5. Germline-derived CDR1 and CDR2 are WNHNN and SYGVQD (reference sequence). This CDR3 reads CASSESTSATYNEQFF. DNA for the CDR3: TGCGCCAGCAGTGAGTCGACTAGCGCAACATACAATGAGCAGTTCTTC.

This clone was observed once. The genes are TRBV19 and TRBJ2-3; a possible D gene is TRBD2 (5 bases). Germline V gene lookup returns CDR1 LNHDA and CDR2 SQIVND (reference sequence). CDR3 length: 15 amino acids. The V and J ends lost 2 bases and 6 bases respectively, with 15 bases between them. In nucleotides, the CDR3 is TGTGCCAGTAGTATATGGCGCCTAGCATCGGATACGCAGTATTTT. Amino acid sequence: CASSIWRLASDTQYF. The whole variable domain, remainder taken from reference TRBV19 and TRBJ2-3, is DGGITQSPKYLFRKEGQNVTLSCEQNLNHDAMYWYRQDPGQGLRLIYYSQIVNDFQKGDIAEGYSVSREKKESFPLTVTSAQKNPTAFYLCASSIWRLASDTQYFGPGTRLTVL.

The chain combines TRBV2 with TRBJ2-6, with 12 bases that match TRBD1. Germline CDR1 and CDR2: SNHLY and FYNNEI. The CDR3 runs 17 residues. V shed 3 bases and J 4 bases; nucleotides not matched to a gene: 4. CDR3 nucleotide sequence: TGTGCCAGCAGTGAGGGACAGGGGGCAAGGGGGGCCAACGTCCTGACTTTC. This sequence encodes CASSEGQGARGANVLTF.

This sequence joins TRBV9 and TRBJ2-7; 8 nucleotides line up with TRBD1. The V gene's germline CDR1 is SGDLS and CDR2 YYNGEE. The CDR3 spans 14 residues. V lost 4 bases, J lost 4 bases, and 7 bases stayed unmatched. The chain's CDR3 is CASSPGQVMYEQYF. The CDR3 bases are TGTGCCAGCAGCCCGGGACAGGTTATGTACGAGCAGTACTTC.

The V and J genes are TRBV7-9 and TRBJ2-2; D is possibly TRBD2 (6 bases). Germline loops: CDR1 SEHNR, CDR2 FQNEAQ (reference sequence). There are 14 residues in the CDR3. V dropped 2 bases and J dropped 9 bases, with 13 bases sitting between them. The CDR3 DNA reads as TGTGCCAGCAGCTTAACACTAGCTAGCCGGGAGCTGTTTTTT. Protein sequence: CASSLTLASRELFF.